The 24 T cell receptor beta chains below were found in one sample sequenced in a study of blood T cell repertoires in COVID-19. Sequenced by immunoSEQ multiplex PCR; TCRdb stores in-frame clones only, minus some. The sample includes roughly 97,000 clones, 70% to 85% of them seen just once. The specimen was peripheral blood. The receptor source for this set is a man aged 65-85 years with acute or convalescent COVID-19.

The chain carries TRBV15 and TRBJ1-3; D is ambiguous. CDR1 and CDR2 from the germline V gene are LNHNV and YYDKDF (reference sequence). The CDR3 is 16 amino acids. V was trimmed by 0 bases and J by 0 bases, leaving 9 bases between them. CDR3 nucleotide sequence: TGTGCCACCAGCAGAGACATTTCAGGCTCTGGAAACACCATATATTTT. Translation: CATSRDISGSGNTIYF.

This clone was seen a single time. V and J are TRBV24-1 and TRBJ1-4, with 8 nucleotides matching TRBD1. The J segment lost 5 bases and the V segment lost 3 bases, leaving 4 bases of the junction unmatched. CDR1 KGHDR and CDR2 SFDVKD come from the germline V gene. The CDR3 spans 15 residues. The CDR3 coding sequence is TGTGCCACCAGTGATCCAGGGGGCGGGAATGAAAAACTGTTTTTT. Its protein product is CATSDPGGGNEKLFF.

This chain joins TRBV7-2 and TRBJ2-1; possible D gene TRBD1, 5 bases. The CDR3 totals 15 residues. V was clipped by 7 bases and J by 7 bases, with 20 bases between them. CDR1 SGHTA and CDR2 FQGNSA come from the germline V gene. In DNA, the CDR3 is TGTGCCAGCACCTGGAAGTCAGGGCGGAATAATGAGCAGTTCTTC. Translated: CASTWKSGRNNEQFF.

The chain couples TRBV19 to TRBJ1-1; 9 bases are shared with TRBD1. V shed 9 bases, J shed 8 bases, and the junction held 10 bases outside the gene matches. Germline-derived CDR1 and CDR2 are LNHDA and SQIVND (reference sequence). The CDR3 consists of 13 residues. The CDR3 spells CASLGQGVTEAFF. CDR3 in DNA: TGTGCCAGCCTGGGACAGGGCGTGACCGAAGCTTTCTTT.

The rearrangement uses TRBV4-1 and TRBJ2-5; 7 bases fit TRBD2. V lost 4 bases to trimming and J lost 2 bases; unmatched junction nucleotides: 16. Germline loops: CDR1 MGHRA, CDR2 YSYEKL. CDR3 length: 18 amino acids. This chain's CDR3 is CASSPAPRASGKQETQYF. CDR3 bases: TGCGCCAGCAGCCCGGCCCCACGGGCTAGCGGAAAACAAGAGACCCAGTACTTC.

The rearrangement uses TRBV4-2 and TRBJ2-1; D not certain. Trimming cost V 0 bases and J 6 bases, with 9 bases left between them. Germline assignment: CDR1 LGHNA and CDR2 YNFKEQ. CDR3 length: 14 amino acids. In nucleotides, the CDR3 is TGTGCCAGCAGCCAAGACTATGCTCCCAATGAGCAGTTCTTC. It encodes CASSQDYAPNEQFF.

The chain couples TRBV11-2 to TRBJ2-3; no clear D gene. The CDR3 runs to 14 residues. V dropped 1 base and J dropped 2 bases, with 7 bases sitting between them. The germline gives CDR1 SGHAT, CDR2 FQNNGV. DNA of the CDR3: TGTGCCAGCAGCTTAGGCAGGAACACAGATACGCAGTATTTT. Translated: CASSLGRNTDTQYF. Full variable domain (outside the CDR3, taken from reference TRBV11-2 and TRBJ2-3): EAGVAQSPRYKIIEKRQSVAFWCNPISGHATLYWYQQILGQGPKLLIQFQNNGVVDDSQLPKDRFSAERLKGVDSTLKIQPAKLEDSAVYLCASSLGRNTDTQYFGPGTRLTVL.

This chain uses TRBV7-2 with TRBJ1-3; D remains unclear. This CDR3 is 14 amino acids long. V dropped 5 bases and J dropped 0 bases, with 8 bases sitting between them. CDR1 is SGHTA, CDR2 FQGNSA, per germline. The CDR3 nucleotides are TGTGCCAGCAGCCCACTTCCCTCTGGAAACACCATATATTTT. Translated, it gives CASSPLPSGNTIYF.

The chain links TRBV21-1 to TRBJ2-7; the DNA was not used to check the table's D call, TRBD1. TRBV21-1 is shown as a pseudogene. The CDR3 extends over 13 amino acids. The CDR3 DNA follows: TGTGCCACCTACCGCAGGGGGGTTCGAGAGCAGTACTTC. It is translated as CATYRRGVREQYF.

The chain has TRBV7-2 and TRBJ2-4; 9 bases map to TRBD1. Germline trimming cut 6 bases from V and 9 bases from J; bases unmatched to any gene: 3. CDR1 and CDR2 from the germline V gene are SGHTA and FQGNSA. This CDR3 spans 12 amino acids. The CDR3 loop reads CASRQGAGIQYF. DNA of the CDR3: TGTGCCAGCAGACAGGGGGCGGGCATTCAGTACTTC.

This clone was counted a single time. The chain joins TRBV10-3 to TRBJ1-1; D is unresolved. Trimming removed 0 bases at V and 7 bases at J, with 6 bases between. This CDR3 has 12 amino acids. The germline gives CDR1 ENHRY, CDR2 SYGVKD. The CDR3 loop is CAISESQIEAFF. Written as DNA, the CDR3 is TGTGCCATCAGTGAGTCTCAGATTGAAGCTTTCTTT.

This clone was picked up a small number of times. Other nucleotide sequences from this sample produce the same CDR3. The chain employs TRBV27 and TRBJ1-1, with 8 bases matching TRBD1. The CDR3 length is 13 residues. Germline V lookup: CDR1 MNHEY, CDR2 SMNVEV (reference sequence). The trim removed 6 bases at V and 4 bases at J, leaving 4 bases unmatched. The CDR3 DNA reads as TGTGCCAGCAGGACAGGGGTGTCCACTGAAGCTTTCTTT. Protein product: CASRTGVSTEAFF.

The table lists this clone with a few counts. The chain carries TRBV7-2 and TRBJ2-3, with TRBD1 identical over 7 bases. The V gene end was trimmed by 2 bases and the J gene end by 3 bases; junction bases not matched to a gene: 5. Germline V gene lookup returns CDR1 SGHTA and CDR2 FQGNSA. The CDR3 is made up of 15 amino acids. CDR3 in DNA: TGTGCCAGCAGCTTAAGACAGGGTTCAACAGATACGCAGTATTTT. Amino acids: CASSLRQGSTDTQYF.

The rearrangement joins TRBV18 to TRBJ2-1; 9 bases map to TRBD2. There are 14 residues in the CDR3. After removal of 3 bases from V and 9 bases from J, the junction contained 6 bases not matched to a gene. CDR1 and CDR2 (germline): KGHSH, LQKENI. In nucleotides, the CDR3 is TGTGCCAGCTCACCGGGGCTAGCGGGAAGTGAGCAGTTCTTC. It encodes CASSPGLAGSEQFF.

V and J are TRBV7-6 and TRBJ1-2; D call uncertain. The CDR3 runs 17 residues. V dropped 0 bases and J dropped 1 base, with 15 bases sitting between them. Per germline, CDR1 SGHVS and CDR2 FNYEAQ. CDR3 in amino acids: CASSLARRRTDNYGYTF. The CDR3 DNA reads as TGTGCCAGCAGCTTAGCGCGACGACGGACTGATAACTATGGCTACACCTTC. Full variable domain (outside the CDR3, taken from reference TRBV7-6 and TRBJ1-2): GAGVSQSPRYKVTKRGQDVALRCDPISGHVSLYWYRQALGQGPEFLTYFNYEAQQDKSGLPNDRFSAERPEGSISTLTIQRTEQRDSAMYRCASSLARRRTDNYGYTFGSGTRLTVV.

This clone came up once. The rearrangement uses TRBV5-1 and TRBJ2-5, with TRBD2 matching over 7 bases. Germline loops: CDR1 SGHRS, CDR2 YFSETQ. CDR3 size: 15 residues. J lost 4 bases, V lost 4 bases, and 10 bases had no gene match. The CDR3 loop reads CASSLNGLEGETQYF. The CDR3 DNA is TGCGCCAGCAGCCTAAACGGACTAGAAGGAGAGACCCAGTACTTC.

This clone has more than one count but fewer than ten. The chain links TRBV7-6 to TRBJ1-2, with 8 bases identical to TRBD1. This CDR3 has 15 residues. The germline gives CDR1 SGHVS, CDR2 FNYEAQ. V shed 5 bases and J 4 bases; nucleotides not matched to a gene: 9. CDR3 sequence reads: CASSPQTGDPYGYTF. The CDR3 region has the DNA TGTGCCAGCAGCCCGCAGACAGGGGATCCCTATGGCTACACCTTC. Full variable domain (remainder filled in from reference TRBV7-6 and TRBJ1-2): GAGVSQSPRYKVTKRGQDVALRCDPISGHVSLYWYRQALGQGPEFLTYFNYEAQQDKSGLPNDRFSAERPEGSISTLTIQRTEQRDSAMYRCASSPQTGDPYGYTFGSGTRLTVV.

This clone was detected only once. The J gene is TRBJ1-2, the V gene TRBV11-1, with TRBD1 matching 8 bases. Germline-derived CDR1 and CDR2 are SGHAT and FQDESV (reference sequence). The CDR3 extends over 14 amino acids. The junction had 5 bases not matched to a gene; V was cut back by 2 bases and J by 6 bases. The CDR3 DNA reads as TGTGCCAGCAGCTTATCAGGGGGCGCAAATGGCTACACCTTC. Its protein product is CASSLSGGANGYTF.

V is TRBV3-1 (or the pseudogene TRBV3-2) and J is TRBJ1-4; D not resolved. This CDR3 comprises 14 residues. Germline V lookup: CDR1 LGHDT, CDR2 YNNKEL (reference sequence). Trimming removed 5 bases from V and 8 bases from J, with 15 bases in between. The CDR3, as DNA: TGTGCCAGCAGCGACGGGAGGTTTCGCGAAAAACTGTTTTTT. Amino acids: CASSDGRFREKLFF.

This chain links TRBV19 with TRBJ2-1; 10 positions match TRBD1. The CDR3 is made up of 15 amino acids. Trimming at V came to 7 bases and at J to 9 bases, leaving 12 bases not matched to a gene. The germline CDR1 and CDR2 sequences are LNHDA and SQIVND (reference sequence). The CDR3 nucleotides are TGTGCCAGTATCCTTTCCGGGACAGGGGTTTTTGAGCAGTTCTTC. The encoded protein is CASILSGTGVFEQFF.

This chain joins TRBV2 and TRBJ2-7; possibly TRBD1 for D (5 bases). Trimming took 7 bases from V and 4 from J, leaving 14 bases between them. Germline values: CDR1 SNHLY, CDR2 FYNNEI. The CDR3 is 13 amino acids. DNA of the CDR3: TGTGCCAGCAACACCCAAGGGGTATACGAGCAGTACTTC. Translation gives CASNTQGVYEQYF. Filled out from reference TRBV2 and TRBJ2-7, the complete variable domain reads EPEVTQTPSHQVTQMGQEVILRCVPISNHLYFYWYRQILGQKVEFLVSFYNNEISEKSEIFDDQFSVERPDGSNFTLKIRSTKLEDSAMYFCASNTQGVYEQYFGPGTRLTVT.

The chain couples TRBV6-6 to TRBJ2-7, with a possible D match to TRBD1 (6 bases). V was trimmed by 6 bases and J by 2 bases, leaving 11 bases between them. CDR1 is MNHNY and CDR2 is SVGAGI in the germline V gene (reference sequence). This CDR3 is built from 13 residues. In DNA, the CDR3 is TGTGCCAGCAGCAAGGACAGTCCCTACGAGCAGTACTTC. It encodes CASSKDSPYEQYF.

This clone was seen only a few times. The genes are TRBV19 and TRBJ1-2, with TRBD1 matching over 8 bases. The V and J ends lost 6 bases and 8 bases, in that order; junction bases with no gene match: 5. The CDR3 loop spans 12 amino acids. The germline gives CDR1 LNHDA, CDR2 SQIVND (reference sequence). The CDR3 bases are TGTGCCAGTAGCAGGGGGCTGGGAGGCTACACCTTC. This encodes CASSRGLGGYTF.

V is TRBV9 and J is TRBJ1-1; D might be TRBD1 (6 bases). CDR1 is SGDLS and CDR2 is YYNGEE in the germline V gene. V lost 3 bases and J lost 0, with 9 bases in between. The CDR3 contains 14 residues. CDR3: CASSAGEMNTEAFF. CDR3 bases: TGTGCCAGCAGCGCAGGGGAAATGAACACTGAAGCTTTCTTT.